This T cell receptor beta chain was sequenced during a study of blood T cell repertoires in COVID-19. Whole-study context: The origin of the acute and convalescent COVID-19 samples was the United States, Italy and Spain. From T cells, B-cell-depleted T cells, or PBMCs came the material, which was cDNA or gDNA.

The V end lost 0 bases, the J end lost 7 bases, and 12 bases lay between the germline ends. The germline V gene has CDR1 LGHNA and CDR2 YSLEER. The CDR3 is 15 residues long. In the authors' workflow: Using reference gene primer amplification, nucleated cell counts were estimated. TCRdb's copy holds only in-frame clones and misses some; the assay was immunoSEQ multiplex PCR. The DNA gave D and trimming, while V, J and clone size come from that table. The repertoire includes about 140,000 clones, around 85% of them detected once, and less than 5.5% sits in the top ten. The sequencing sample was made of peripheral blood. The clonotype comes from a human donor in a cohort sampled during active COVID-19. The chain employs TRBV4-3 and TRBJ2-2, with unresolved D. The CDR3 sequence: CASSQDGHFRGELFF. The CDR3 nucleotides read TGCGCCAGCAGCCAAGATGGGCACTTTCGCGGGGAGCTGTTTTTT.